This is a list of T cell receptor beta chains from one sample in a study of T cells in Graves' hyperthyroidism and ophthalmopathy. From the multiplex PCR reads, TCRdb called clonotypes with MiXCR, one entry per CDR3 protein. Here the sample spans roughly 740,000 distinct CDR3 sequences, roughly 15% being singletons. Sequencing was carried out using blood. These receptors came from a man aged 18 to 35 with Graves' hyperthyroidism. CDR3s include the opening cysteine and the closing phenylalanine or tryptophan. Each record gives: J gene, clone size, D gene, V gene, CDR3 protein, CDR3 DNA. A D gene is named only where the DNA matches it firmly. Clone size appears in some rows only: once, few, many, or a class for an expanded clone.

J: TRBJ1-1; size: .; D: .; V: TRBV6-5; CDR3: CASSYSVGNTEAFF; DNA: TGTGCCAGCAGTTACTCAGTAGGGAACACTGAAGCTTTCTTT
J: TRBJ2-1; size: many; D: TRBD1; V: TRBV10-3; CDR3: CAISSTGEGEDEQFF; DNA: TGTGCCATCAGTTCGACAGGGGAAGGCGAGGATGAGCAGTTCTTC
J: TRBJ2-2; size: .; D: .; V: TRBV3-1; CDR3: CASSQPSLNTGELFF; DNA: TGTGCCAGCAGCCAGCCCTCCCTGAACACCGGGGAGCTGTTTTTT
J: TRBJ2-1; size: few; D: .; V: TRBV4-3; CDR3: CASSQDWANEQFF; DNA: TGCGCCAGCAGCCAAGACTGGGCCAATGAGCAGTTCTTC
J: TRBJ2-1; size: many; D: .; V: TRBV12-3/TRBV12-4; CDR3: CASTIGPLSSYNEQFF; DNA: TGTGCCAGCACCATCGGACCCCTGAGCTCCTACAATGAGCAGTTCTTC
J: TRBJ2-7; size: many; D: TRBD1; V: TRBV3-1; CDR3: CASSQTGTGLLSEQYF; DNA: TGTGCCAGCAGCCAAACCGGGACAGGGCTCCTTTCCGAGCAGTACTTC
J: TRBJ2-7; size: .; D: .; V: TRBV2; CDR3: CSSSRDYEQYF; DNA: TGTTCGAGTAGCAGGGACTACGAGCAGTACTTC
J: TRBJ2-5; size: .; D: .; V: TRBV12-3/TRBV12-4; CDR3: CASSSYEDQETQYF; DNA: TGTGCCAGCAGTTCGTACGAAGACCAAGAGACCCAGTACTTC
J: TRBJ2-5; size: .; D: .; V: TRBV20-1; CDR3: CSARLETQYF; DNA: TGCAGTGCTAGGCTTGAGACCCAGTACTTC
J: TRBJ1-5; size: .; D: TRBD1; V: TRBV19; CDR3: CASSIHRGRADQPQHF; DNA: TGTGCCAGTAGTATACACAGGGGGCGAGCGGATCAGCCCCAGCATTTT
J: TRBJ2-5; size: many; D: .; V: TRBV6-2/TRBV6-3; CDR3: CASSYSIQGVRYF; DNA: TGTGCCAGCAGTTACTCGATTCAGGGAGTACGGTACTTC
J: TRBJ2-5; size: .; D: TRBD1; V: TRBV12-3/TRBV12-4; CDR3: CASSLSPPTGGMETQYF; DNA: TGTGCCAGCAGTTTGTCCCCACCGACAGGGGGCATGGAGACCCAGTACTTC
J: TRBJ2-2; size: few; D: .; V: TRBV6-2/TRBV6-3; CDR3: CASSYRVGELFF; DNA: TGTGCCAGCAGTTACCGGGTCGGGGAGCTGTTTTTT
J: TRBJ2-5; size: .; D: .; V: TRBV2; CDR3: CASGGREETQYF; DNA: TGTGCCAGCGGGGGGCGCGAAGAGACCCAGTACTTC
J: TRBJ2-1; size: .; D: TRBD2; V: TRBV2; CDR3: CASRGRANEQFF; DNA: TGTGCCAGCAGGGGGAGGGCAAATGAGCAGTTCTTC
J: TRBJ2-7; size: many; D: TRBD1; V: TRBV7-2; CDR3: CASSLVAGGSEQYF; DNA: TGTGCCAGCAGCTTAGTGGCAGGGGGCTCCGAGCAGTACTTC
J: TRBJ2-7; size: many; D: TRBD1; V: TRBV18; CDR3: CASSLGQGATYEQYF; DNA: TGTGCCAGCAGTTTAGGACAGGGGGCGACCTACGAGCAGTACTTC
J: TRBJ2-5; size: many; D: .; V: TRBV18; CDR3: CASSPSYPGRETQYF; DNA: TGTGCCAGCTCACCATCATACCCGGGTCGCGAGACCCAGTACTTC
J: TRBJ1-2; size: many; D: TRBD1; V: TRBV6-1; CDR3: CASRGDRLYGYTF; DNA: TGTGCCAGCAGGGGGGACAGATTGTATGGCTACACCTTC
J: TRBJ2-2; size: .; D: .; V: TRBV9; CDR3: CASSVDVGGELFF; DNA: TGTGCCAGCAGCGTAGATGTCGGCGGGGAGCTGTTTTTT